This entry lists 23 T cell receptor beta chains sequenced from one sample in a study of CD8+CD57+ T cells in acquired aplastic anemia. For CDR3 and TCR beta VDJ profiling, genomic DNA was the template used. TCRdb passed the reads through MiXCR, listing each CDR3 protein once. The sample carries a few hundred thousand distinct CDR3 sequences, approximately 70% recorded once. Sequencing was done on a sample of sorted CD4+, CD8+, or CD8+CD57+ T cells (not recorded which) from PBMCs. The source is a human donor in good health, serving as a control.

The chain links TRBV5-1 to TRBJ2-7; TRBD1 might be the D (8 bases). From germline, CDR1 is SGHRS and CDR2 YFSETQ. Between the trimmed V and J ends, which lost 2 bases and 2 bases, there was a span of 17 bases. The CDR3 is made up of 16 amino acids. CDR3: CASSLVGQGLTYEQYF. The CDR3 DNA follows: TGCGCCAGCAGCTTAGTAGGACAGGGACTAACCTACGAGCAGTACTTC.

The rearrangement uses TRBV7-2 and TRBJ1-6; 7 nucleotides match TRBD1. Germline V gene data show CDR1 as SGHTA and CDR2 as FQGNSA. The CDR3 has 14 amino acids. J gave up 16 bases and V 6 bases, and 15 bases lay outside the gene matches. The CDR3 loop is CASSFGTGESELHF. In nucleotides, the CDR3 is TGTGCCAGCAGTTTCGGTACAGGGGAGAGTGAGCTCCACTTT.

Points on this clonotype: One end of the junction is discordant with germline, which a read error may explain. J is TRBJ1-2 and V is TRBV7-3; a possible D gene is TRBD1 (5 bases). In germline, CDR1 is SGHTA, CDR2 FQGTGA. The CDR3 is 13 residues long. CDR3 region: CASSSGGADRLPF. The CDR3 DNA sequence: TGTGCCAGCAGCTCAGGCGGGGCGGATCGCCTCCCCTTT.

This clonotype showed up just once. Sequence at one end of the junction differs from germline and may be a read error. The rearrangement links TRBV19 to TRBJ1-5, with D possibly TRBD1 on 5 matching bases. The V gene's germline CDR1 is LNHDA and CDR2 SQIVND (reference sequence). The CDR3 spans 13 residues. This CDR3 reads CPSTEQGCQPQHF. CDR3 coding DNA: TGTCCCAGCACCGAGCAGGGATGTCAGCCCCAGCATTTT.

This clonotype showed up just once. The junction and the germline gene differ at one end; a read error may be behind it. J is TRBJ2-7 and V is TRBV7-6; 7 positions match TRBD2. Germline lookup yields CDR1 SGHVS and CDR2 FNYEAQ. This CDR3 has 12 residues. CDR3 DNA sequence: TGTGCCAGCAGCGCGCGGGGGAGTTACCAGCAGTTC. It specifies CASSARGSYQQF.

With respect to this clonotype: The conserved final phenylalanine or tryptophan is absent from the CDR3, which likely points to a read error. The DNA is omitted, as the CDR3 cannot be located on it reliably, and the CDR3 follows TCRdb's listing. V is TRBV20-1 and J is TRBJ2-7; whether TRBD2, the table's D call, matches the DNA was not checked. The CDR3 region is 13 residues in length, termini included. Looked up from germline, CDR1 is DFQATT and CDR2 is SNEGSKA (reference sequence). The CDR3 here is CSARDQGNDSPHH.

On this clonotype: Relative to the germline gene, one junction end is altered; a read error may explain this. The chain combines TRBV10-1 with TRBJ1-2; D is ambiguous. This CDR3 comprises 13 residues. Germline V CDR1 and CDR2: WNHNN, SYGVQD (reference sequence). The CDR3 region is CASSPPPAYGLTF. CDR3 coding DNA: TGCGCCAGCAGTCCCCCCCCCGCCTATGGCCTCACTTTT.

The gene calls are TRBV19 and TRBJ1-5; D is ambiguous. The CDR3 is 12 residues long. CDR1 and CDR2 (germline): LNHDA, SQIVND (reference sequence). Trimming cost V 1 base and J 4 bases, with 2 bases left between them. Here the CDR3 DNA reads TGTGCCAGTAGTATAGGGAATCAGCCCCAGCATTTT. This encodes CASSIGNQPQHF.

This clonotype was observed many times. The chain joins TRBV19 to TRBJ1-2; the D is unclear. There are 15 residues in the CDR3. Trimming removed 3 bases from V and 0 bases from J, with 11 bases in between. In germline, CDR1 is LNHDA, CDR2 SQIVND (reference sequence). As DNA, the CDR3 is TGTGCCAGTAGTATGACCGGGTCCCCTAACTATGGCTACACCTTC. Its translation is CASSMTGSPNYGYTF.

V and J are TRBV19 and TRBJ1-2, with no clear D. This CDR3 comprises 13 residues. The germline V gene encodes CDR1 LNHDA and CDR2 SQIVND (reference sequence). With 1 base removed from V and 11 bases from J, the gap between germline ends came to 14 bases. The CDR3 DNA follows: TGTGCCAGTAGTATAGTGGGTGTCTGCGAGTACACCTTC. It is translated as CASSIVGVCEYTF.

Comments on this clonotype: A read error may be the cause here, since a much bigger clone is one base away. CDR3 bases: TGTGCCAGCAGATTTACAACAGGGGAAGTGAAAGGGATCCAGTACTTC. It encodes CASRFTTGEVKGIQYF. The J gene is TRBJ2-5, the V gene TRBV7-8; TRBD1 matches at 7 bases. V dropped 6 bases and J dropped 10; count of bases not matched to a gene: 20. In germline, CDR1 is SGHVS, CDR2 FQNEAQ. This CDR3 has 16 residues.

This clonotype came up once. The junction does not match germline at one end; this may be a read error. This sequence joins TRBV7-6 and TRBJ1-6; D gene uncertain. This CDR3 is built from 15 residues. Germline lookup yields CDR1 SGHVS and CDR2 FNYEAQ. CDR3 sequence (DNA): TGTGCTAGCAGCTTAAGGTGCGAGCAGTACTTAGGGCCGCACTTT. Its protein is CASSLRCEQYLGPHF. Together with reference TRBV7-6 and TRBJ1-6, the CDR3 gives the full variable domain: GAGVSQSPRYKVTKRGQDVALRCDPISGHVSLYWYRQALGQGPEFLTYFNYEAQQDKSGLPNDRFSAERPEGSISTLTIQRTEQRDSAMYRCASSLRCEQYLGPHFGNGTRLTVT.

CDR3 protein: CASSSQRPDSYTF. CDR3 DNA: TGTGCCAGCAGCTCGCAGAGGCCAGATAGCTACACCTTC. J is TRBJ1-2 and V is TRBV7-3; D gene ambiguous. Per the germline V gene, CDR1 is SGHTA and CDR2 is FQGTGA. CDR3 length equals 13 residues. The V end lost 4 bases, the J end lost 9 bases, and 15 bases lay between the germline ends.

The gene calls are TRBV20-1 and TRBJ2-1, with TRBD1 matching 9 bases. Trimming took 7 bases from V and 8 from J; bases not matched to a gene: 9. Germline CDR1 reads DFQATT; CDR2 reads SNEGSKA (reference sequence). The CDR3 covers 13 residues. The CDR3 region has the DNA TGCAGTGTCTCAGACAGGGGGGACTATGAGCAGTTCTTC. As protein: CSVSDRGDYEQFF.

This clonotype was counted only a few times. The gene calls are TRBV25-1 and TRBJ2-7; 9 bases fit TRBD2. The CDR3 has 16 residues. Germline CDR1 and CDR2: MGHDK and SYGVNS. The junction had 11 bases not matched to a gene; V was cut back by 6 bases and J by 2 bases. CDR3 sequence (DNA): TGTGCCAGCAGCGTCCCCCGCGGGAGGGGAACCTACGAGCAGTACTTC. It codes for CASSVPRGRGTYEQYF.

Regarding this clonotype: Since a much larger clone is just one base distant, this may be a read error. The chain recombines TRBV18 with TRBJ1-2; no clear D gene. V was clipped by 2 bases and J by 9 bases, with 13 bases between them. The CDR3 is 13 amino acids. Germline CDR1 and CDR2: KGHSH and LQKENI. As DNA, the CDR3 is TGTGCCAGCTCACCAGTCAAAGGATATTGCTACACCTTC. Translation: CASSPVKGYCYTF.

This clonotype was recorded many times. This chain joins TRBV6-6 and TRBJ2-7, with TRBD1 matching over 10 bases. Germline CDR1 reads MNHNY; CDR2 reads SVGAGI (reference sequence). The trim removed 1 base at V and 2 bases at J, leaving 2 bases unmatched. This CDR3 contains 15 residues. CDR3 sequence: CASSYYGQGAYEQYF. The CDR3 DNA follows: TGTGCCAGCAGTTACTACGGACAGGGGGCCTACGAGCAGTACTTC.

The chain employs TRBV12-3 or TRBV12-4 and TRBJ2-2, with 8 bases fitting TRBD2. This CDR3 comprises 15 residues. V trimming: 5 bases; J trimming: 4 bases; junction bases outside the gene matches: 6. CDR3 bases: TGTGCCAGCAGTCCCCGGGGGGGGGGCACCGGGGAGCTGTTTTTT. Translating gives CASSPRGGGTGELFF.

This clonotype was counted ten times or more. The chain recombines TRBV12-3 or TRBV12-4 with TRBJ1-2, with a tentative D call TRBD1 (5 bases). V lost 6 bases and J lost 4, with 12 bases in between. This CDR3 spans 13 amino acids. CDR3 sequence: CASSRDSRYGYTF. The CDR3 DNA is TGTGCCAGCAGCCGGGACTCCCGCTATGGCTACACCTTC.

About this clonotype itself: At one end, the junction sequence differs from germline, possibly due to a read error. This rearrangement joins TRBV7-2 to TRBJ1-3, with D maybe TRBD1 (5 bases). The CDR3 loop spans 14 amino acids. CDR1 is SGHTA, CDR2 FQGNSA, per germline. DNA of the CDR3: TGTGTCAGCAGCCCCCGACAGCCTGGAAACACCATATACTTT. This sequence encodes CVSSPRQPGNTIYF. Complete variable domain (other parts from reference TRBV7-2 and TRBJ1-3): GAGVSQSPSNKVTEKGKDVELRCDPISGHTALYWYRQSLGQGLEFLIYFQGNSAPDKSGLPSDRFSAERTGGSVSTLTIQRTQQEDSAVYLCVSSPRQPGNTIYFGEGSWLTVV.

The chain joins TRBV7-9 to TRBJ2-7, with 8 bases identical to TRBD2. Germline CDR1 SEHNR, CDR2 FQNEAQ (reference sequence). This CDR3 has 15 residues. V lost 5 bases to trimming and J lost 2 bases; unmatched junction nucleotides: 8. The CDR3 sequence is CASSGYSGATYEQYF. In DNA form, the CDR3 reads TGTGCCAGCAGCGGTTATAGCGGGGCGACCTACGAGCAGTACTTC.

The chain joins TRBV5-6 to TRBJ2-1; TRBD1 agrees at 7 bases. Unmatched junction bases numbered 5, after V lost 5 bases and J lost 0 bases. This CDR3 is built from 15 residues. CDR1 and CDR2 from the germline V gene are SGHDT and YYEEEE. Written as DNA, the CDR3 is TGTGCCAGCAGGCCGACAGGGAACTCCTACAATGAGCAGTTCTTC. This gives the protein CASRPTGNSYNEQFF.

This chain joins TRBV10-1 and TRBJ2-7; TRBD1 matches 7 bases. Germline assignment: CDR1 WNHNN and CDR2 SYGVQD (reference sequence). The junction had 6 bases not matched to a gene; V was cut back by 7 bases and J by 3 bases. This CDR3 region has 13 residues. The CDR3: CASTLTGNYEQYF. CDR3 coding DNA: TGCGCCAGCACACTGACAGGGAACTACGAGCAGTACTTC.